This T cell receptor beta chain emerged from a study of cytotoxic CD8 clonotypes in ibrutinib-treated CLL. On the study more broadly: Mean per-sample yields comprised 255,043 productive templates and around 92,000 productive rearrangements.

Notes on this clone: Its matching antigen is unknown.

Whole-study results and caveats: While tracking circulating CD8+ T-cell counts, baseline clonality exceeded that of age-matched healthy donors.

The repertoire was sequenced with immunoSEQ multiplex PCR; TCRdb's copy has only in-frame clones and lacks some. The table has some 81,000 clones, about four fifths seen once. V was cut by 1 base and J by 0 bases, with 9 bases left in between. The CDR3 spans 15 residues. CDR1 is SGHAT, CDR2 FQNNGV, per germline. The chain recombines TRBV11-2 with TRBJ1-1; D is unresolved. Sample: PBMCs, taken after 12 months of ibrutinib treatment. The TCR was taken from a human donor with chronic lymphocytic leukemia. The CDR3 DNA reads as TGTGCCAGCAGCTTAGGAGGCGGATTGAACACTGAAGCTTTCTTT. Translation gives CASSLGGGLNTEAFF.